This T cell receptor (beta chain) was retrieved from a study of CD8 T cells in ankylosing spondylitis. The study's findings and limits: Within matched ankylosing spondylitis synovial fluid, disease-linked clones were reportedly significantly enriched. Ankylosing spondylitis blood appeared to carry a characteristic TCR beta motif of roughly 8 highly homologous variants. Reactive arthritis synovial fluid and blood were previously reported to contain some motif variants.

Comments on this clonotype: What it binds is unknown.

By quantitative 5'-RACE with molecular barcodes, the TCR beta libraries were made. TCRdb re-called the 5' RACE reads with MiXCR, one entry per CDR3 protein. The repertoire holds under 150,000 distinct CDR3 sequences, with approximately 9.2% as singletons. Trimming took 3 bases from V and 7 from J, leaving 10 bases between them. The CDR3 extends over 13 amino acids. The germline V gene has CDR1 DFQATT and CDR2 SNEGSKA (reference sequence). This clonotype originated in a male donor with ankylosing spondylitis. The chain carries TRBV20-1 and TRBJ1-6; D unclear. Sequencing input: synovial fluid, either unsorted or a sorted T cell fraction (not recorded which). CDR3 DNA: TGCAGTGCTAGTTTCCAGAGCAATTCACCCCTCCACTTT. Amino acid sequence: CSASFQSNSPLHF.